This TCR beta chain appears in the sequencing data of a study of T cells after yellow fever vaccination. V was clipped by 8 bases and J by 10 bases, with 24 bases between them. This CDR3 is built from 16 residues. Per the germline V gene, CDR1 is MNHEY and CDR2 is SMNVEV (reference sequence). Generation of TCR cDNA used 5'RACE template switching (which added a universal primer site and UMIs). Each CDR3 protein gets one entry after TCRdb re-called the 5' RACE reads with MiXCR. Of roughly 340,000 distinct CDR3 sequences detected, 3% to 4.5% appear once; the ten largest clones hold approximately 25%. The source was PBMCs, collected 5 days after the yellow fever booster vaccination. This clonotype was sampled from a man aged 18 to 29 who received the YFV17D yellow fever vaccine. The rearrangement links TRBV27 to TRBJ1-6; the D is unclear. As DNA, the CDR3 is TGTGCCAGCTCCCCACCCCCCGGAATCGTCGGATCACCCCTCCACTTT. As protein: CASSPPPGIVGSPLHF.